This T cell receptor (beta chain) came from a study of identical twins (TCRdb year 2016). Broadly, across the study: The study deep-sequenced TCR alpha and beta repertoires from monozygotic twins, unrelated adults of various ages and cord blood to test whether fetal clonotypes persist. To rule out contamination, the twin experiments were replicated at different times with different library preparation protocols.

Library construction relied on 5' RACE. The instrument given in TCRdb is Illumina HiSeq 2000. Template switching introduced a universal primer binding site; the final cDNA contained a unique molecular identifier, enabling accurate counting of TCR cDNA molecules. First-strand cDNA for TCR alpha and beta chains was synthesized from specific primers in the conserved constant-segment region. To control for contamination, every cDNA library was double barcoded, receiving both a SMART-Mk sample barcode and Illumina barcodes. Two successive PCR steps introduced TruSeq adapter sequences along with Illumina sample barcodes. Sequencing of the TCR alpha and beta cDNA libraries was done on the Illumina HiSeq platform using custom primers. As for the original processing: MiGEC processed the raw reads to extract unique molecular identifiers, while MiXCR was used to determine the CDR3 positions. For each individual, recombination models were inferred using an EM algorithm with the repgenHMM and IGoR tools. Shared clonotypes were analyzed with the tcR package in R, and sharing was normalized by the product of cloneset sizes. Out-of-frame nonproductive sequences were analyzed to study raw recombination free of thymic and clonal selection effects. The public reads were quality trimmed at Q25 with fastp and then assembled into clones with MiXCR by TCRdb, keeping productive beta chains. Records with the same CDR3 protein are collapsed into one entry carrying the most frequent genes and DNA. It is TCRdb's table, rather than the study itself, that gives the V and J calls and clone size. In all, the sample holds 350,000 to 400,000 distinct CDR3 sequences, and about 10% of those were seen once. The ten largest clones take up approximately 8.9% of the sample.

Broad study findings and their caveats: In monozygotic twins, recombination models systematically underestimated out-of-frame TCR alpha sharing, but the models matched the sharing seen between unrelated individuals. Compared with coincidental sharing between unrelated individuals, out-of-frame TCR alpha sequences shared between twins had an excess of sequences with low generation probability. Abundant cord blood beta clonotypes carried fewer insertions; young adult naive repertoires showed a weaker similar trend, while memory repertoires showed none. Excess twin sharing in beta out-of-frame sequences was weaker because fewer shared sequences lowered the signal-to-noise ratio. Because the same donors could not be followed over many years, conclusions were based on cross-sectional statistical analysis. Zero-insertion analyses could be partly confounded by invariant T cells such as MAIT and iNKT, although diverse VJ usage argued against such confounding for most clonotypes.

Via the germline V gene, CDR1 is LGHNA and CDR2 YNFKEQ. V loses 1 base at its end and J loses 0 bases; junction bases beyond the gene matches: 6. The CDR3 measures 17 amino acids from cysteine to phenylalanine. The CDR3 DNA has 51 bases and is translated from base 1. Every donor in the study was a healthy Caucasian. The study also sequenced three unrelated non-twin adults: a male aged 18 to 29, a male aged 50 to 60 and a female aged 50 to 60. Using Miltenyi CD45RO+ enrichment and human naive T-cell isolation kits, memory (CD45RO+) and naive T cells were isolated from PBMC. As for this clonotype: The target of this receptor is not known. No base qualities exist here, and no much larger clone lies one base off it.

Sample: naive T cells sorted from blood. Sample cell subset or site, as interpreted from the label and publication: cells isolated with a human naive T-cell isolation kit. This TCR was recovered from a woman between 50 and 59 years old in good health. The rearranged chain carries TRBV4-2 and TRBJ2-3, with 8 junctional bases fitting TRBD2. The CDR3 has the sequence CASSQAPSGSSTDTQYF. The sequenced DNA is TGTGCCAGCAGCCAAGCCCCGAGCGGGAGTAGCACAGATACGCAGTATTTT.